The rows below give T cell receptor beta chains drawn from one sample of a study of T cell changes during pregnancy in multiple sclerosis. TCRdb keeps only in-frame clones here, not all; method: immunoSEQ multiplex PCR. This table holds some 17,000 clones, roughly 84% found once. This material consisted of CD8+ T cells from peripheral blood mononuclear cells, taken in the third trimester of pregnancy. Receptors were obtained from a female donor in good health, enrolled as a control in a pregnancy study. CDR3s include the opening cysteine and the closing phenylalanine or tryptophan. A D gene is named only where the DNA matches it firmly. Not all rows give a size; the values are once, few, many and, for expanded clones, a class.

j_gene | d_gene | abundance | v_gene | CDR3nt | CDR3aa
TRBJ1-2 | TRBD1 | . | TRBV4-1 | TGCGCCAGCAGCCAAGATCTCGGGACAGTGGGGGGCTACACCTTC | CASSQDLGTVGGYTF
TRBJ2-6 | . | . | TRBV5-1 | TGCGCCAGCAGCTTGACTAACAAGAGCTCTGGGGCCAACGTCCTGACTTTC | CASSLTNKSSGANVLTF
TRBJ2-5 | TRBD2 | . | TRBV19 | TGTGCCAGTAGTATAGCAACCGGGACTAGCGGGAGGGAGACCCAGTACTTC | CASSIATGTSGRETQYF
TRBJ2-2 | . | . | TRBV9 | TGTGCCAGCAGCGTAGTGGCCACCGGGGAGCTGTTTTTT | CASSVVATGELFF
TRBJ2-2 | TRBD2 | . | TRBV9 | TGTGCCAGCAGCGGACTAGCGCGGGACGGGGAGCTGTTTTTT | CASSGLARDGELFF
TRBJ1-3 | . | . | TRBV5-6 | TGTGCCAGCAGTTTTCAGGGCGCTGGTGGAAACACCATATATTTT | CASSFQGAGGNTIYF
TRBJ2-1 | . | few | TRBV7-9 | TGTGCCAGCTACCCTACTTCCTCCTACAATGAGCAGTTCTTC | CASYPTSSYNEQFF
TRBJ1-2 | . | few | TRBV7-9 | TGTGCCAGCAGCTTAGCAACTCTCGCCCCCATCTATGGCTACACCTTC | CASSLATLAPIYGYTF
TRBJ2-7 | TRBD2 | . | TRBV2 | TGTGCCAGCAGTCCCGCTAGCGGGAGGTCCTACGAGCAGTACTTC | CASSPASGRSYEQYF
TRBJ2-7 | . | . | TRBV25-1 | TGTGCCAGCAGTGAACAGGGGATATCACCCTACGAGCAGTACTTC | CASSEQGISPYEQYF
TRBJ2-5 | . | . | TRBV7-6 | TGTGCCAGCAGACAGGGCATCCGTCAGGAGACCCAGTACTTC | CASRQGIRQETQYF
TRBJ2-5 | . | . | TRBV4-3 | TGCGCCAGCAGCCAAGATTACGGGGGAGCGCAAGAGACCCAGTACTTC | CASSQDYGGAQETQYF
TRBJ1-1 | . | . | TRBV5-8 | TGTGCCAGCAGCGGCGTCGCGGGGGACACTGAAGCTTTCTTT | CASSGVAGDTEAFF
TRBJ2-5 | TRBD2 | . | TRBV7-9 | TGTGCCAGCGCTTCGGGGACTAGCGGGGAGTTACAAGAGACCCAGTACTTC | CASASGTSGELQETQYF
TRBJ1-2 | . | . | TRBV6-5 | TGTGCCAGCAGTTACGAGGGATCCTATGGCTACACCTTC | CASSYEGSYGYTF
TRBJ1-2 | TRBD1 | . | TRBV28 | TGTGCCAGCAGTCGTGGACAGGGGCGGGATGGCTACACCTTC | CASSRGQGRDGYTF
TRBJ1-2 | . | . | TRBV9 | TGTGCCAGCGGGGGGGGTGGCGGCTACACCTTC | CASGGGGGYTF
TRBJ2-7 | TRBD2 | . | TRBV30 | TGTGCCTGGAGTGTGGCGGGAGAGTCCTACGAGCAGTACTTC | CAWSVAGESYEQYF
TRBJ2-3 | . | once | TRBV4-1 | TGCGCCAGCAGCCCTCCCGGGACAGATACGCAGTATTTT | CASSPPGTDTQYF
TRBJ1-1 | TRBD1 | . | TRBV25-1 | TGTGCCAGCAGTGAATATTGGACAGGGGATACTGAAGCTTTCTTT | CASSEYWTGDTEAFF
TRBJ1-1 | . | . | TRBV5-4 | TGTGCCAGCAGCTTATCAGGAGGATTTACTGAAGCTTTCTTT | CASSLSGGFTEAFF
TRBJ2-7 | . | . | TRBV14 | TGTGCCAGCAGACGCACCCAACAGGGTAGCTACGAGCAGTACTTC | CASRRTQQGSYEQYF
TRBJ2-5 | . | . | TRBV2 | TGTGCCAGCAGTGAAGCACAGGGAATAGGGGAGACCCAGTACTTC | CASSEAQGIGETQYF
TRBJ2-5 | TRBD1 | . | TRBV6-5 | TGTGCCAGCAGTGGGGACAGGGGGGCGGAGACCCAGTACTTC | CASSGDRGAETQYF
TRBJ1-1 | TRBD1 | . | TRBV7-6 | TGTGCCAGCAGCTTGGGGACAGTCATGAACACTGAAGCTTTCTTT | CASSLGTVMNTEAFF
TRBJ2-1 | TRBD1 | once | TRBV9 | TGTGCCAGCAGCGTAGAAGGACAGGGATCCTACAATGAGCAGTTCTTC | CASSVEGQGSYNEQFF
TRBJ2-2 | . | . | TRBV6-1 | TGTGCCAGCAGTGCCAGGGAGAACACCGGGGAGCTGTTTTTT | CASSARENTGELFF
TRBJ1-1 | . | . | TRBV28 | TGTGCCAGCAGTTTCCTCGGGGTTCGATTAAAAGCTTTCTTT | CASSFLGVRLKAFF
TRBJ1-1 | . | . | TRBV7-8 | TGTGCCAGCAGCTTAGCCGGGACCTTGGGGGGCACTGAAGCTTTCTTT | CASSLAGTLGGTEAFF
TRBJ1-1 | . | few | TRBV13 | TGTGCCAGTGGGCAGAACACTGAAGCTTTCTTT | CASGQNTEAFF
TRBJ1-5 | TRBD1 | . | TRBV7-9 | TGTGCCAGCAGCTTAGAAAGGGACAGTCCATTCCCCAGCAATCAGCCCCAGCATTTT | CASSLERDSPFPSNQPQHF
TRBJ1-1 | . | few | TRBV9 | TGTGCCAGCAGCGTAGAAGGGGCTCCGAACACTGAAGCTTTCTTT | CASSVEGAPNTEAFF
TRBJ1-1 | . | few | TRBV4-2 | TGTGCCAGCAGCCAGGGGGGGGCCGAAGAGGCTTTCTTT | CASSQGGAEEAFF
TRBJ2-2 | . | . | TRBV6-6 | TGTGCCAGCAGACCCGACTCACACACCGGGGAGCTGTTTTTT | CASRPDSHTGELFF
TRBJ1-4 | TRBD1 | . | TRBV5-6 | TGTGCCAGCAGCACGGGGACAGGGGGGATTAATGAAAAACTGTTTTTT | CASSTGTGGINEKLFF
TRBJ1-2 | . | few | TRBV5-1 | TGCGCCAGCAGACGGGGACAAGAGATCTATGGCTACACCTTC | CASRRGQEIYGYTF
TRBJ2-4 | . | . | TRBV9 | TGTGCCAGCAGCGACCCCATAGGGTCGGGGGCCAAAAACATTCAGTACTTC | CASSDPIGSGAKNIQYF
TRBJ2-1 | . | . | TRBV25-1 | TGTGCCAGCAGTGTCGGGGATGAGCAGTTCTTC | CASSVGDEQFF
TRBJ2-1 | . | . | TRBV30 | TGTGCCTGGAGTGTAGGCGGGTTAAGCAATGAGCAGTTCTTC | CAWSVGGLSNEQFF
TRBJ2-7 | . | . | TRBV11-1 | TGTGCCAGCAGCTTAGAACAGTTTACCTACGAGCAGTACTTC | CASSLEQFTYEQYF
TRBJ2-7 | . | . | TRBV19 | TGTGCCAGTAGTATTGGTCAGGGTTCCTACGAGCAGTACTTC | CASSIGQGSYEQYF
TRBJ2-1 | . | . | TRBV4-3 | TGCGCCAGCAGCCAAGATTGGGAGGAGGGGGCGCTAAATGAGCAGTTCTTC | CASSQDWEEGALNEQFF
TRBJ2-7 | TRBD1 | . | TRBV6-5 | TGTGCCAGCAATGGCCGGGACAGCCACTACGAGCAGTACTTC | CASNGRDSHYEQYF
TRBJ2-1 | . | . | TRBV5-6 | TGTGCCAGCACCTCTTACAATGAGCAGTTCTTC | CASTSYNEQFF
TRBJ2-7 | . | . | TRBV9 | TGTGCCAGCAGCCCCTTACAACGGGTGGACGAGCAGTACTTC | CASSPLQRVDEQYF
TRBJ2-1 | TRBD2 | once | TRBV4-1 | TGCGCCAGCAGCCAAGGGGGCGGGAGGGCCGGGGAGCAGTTCTTC | CASSQGGGRAGEQFF
TRBJ2-5 | TRBD2 | . | TRBV27 | TGTGCCAGCAGTTTGCCGGGAGGAGAGACCCAGTACTTC | CASSLPGGETQYF
TRBJ1-1 | . | . | TRBV27 | TGTGCCAGCAGTTTCTACCGAGCAGGGCGGGGAGTGAACACTGAAGCTTTCTTT | CASSFYRAGRGVNTEAFF
TRBJ1-1 | . | few | TRBV15 | TGTGCCACCAGCAGCCACGGGAACACTGAAGCTTTCTTT | CATSSHGNTEAFF
TRBJ1-1 | . | . | TRBV7-9 | TGTGCCAGCAGCTTAGCCAGGGAAGCGTTTGAAGCTTTCTTT | CASSLAREAFEAFF
TRBJ2-1 | . | . | TRBV7-2 | TGTGCCAGCAGCTATACACAGGGAAATGAGCAGTTCTTC | CASSYTQGNEQFF
TRBJ1-2 | . | once | TRBV5-4 | TGTGCCAGCAGCTCGCGAGACAGCTATGGCTACACCTTC | CASSSRDSYGYTF
TRBJ1-4 | TRBD1 | . | TRBV6-5 | TGTGCCAGCAGTTACTCCCTAGGGACAGAGTATTTT | CASSYSLGTEYF
TRBJ2-7 | TRBD1 | . | TRBV6-6 | TGTGCCAGCAGTCACCTCGCCCAGGGGGCCTACGAGCAGTACTTC | CASSHLAQGAYEQYF
TRBJ2-1 | . | . | TRBV19 | TGTGCCAGTAGTATAAGCCTCTCCTACAATGAGCAGTTCTTC | CASSISLSYNEQFF
TRBJ2-7 | TRBD2 | . | TRBV6-5 | TGTGCCAGCAGTTACCGGGAGGGATCCTACGAGCAGTACTTC | CASSYREGSYEQYF
TRBJ2-2 | TRBD2 | . | TRBV6-5 | TGTGCCAGCAGTTACTTACTAGCGGGCCCCGGGGAGCTGTTTTTT | CASSYLLAGPGELFF
TRBJ2-7 | . | medium-sized | TRBV19 | TGTGCCAGTAGTATTTCGGGAGCCTCCTCCTACGAGCAGTACTTC | CASSISGASSYEQYF
TRBJ1-1 | . | medium-sized | TRBV7-8 | TGTGCCAGCAGCTTAGAGCTGGTGATGGACACTGAAGCTTTCTTT | CASSLELVMDTEAFF
TRBJ2-7 | . | . | TRBV11-2 | TGTGCCAGCAGTTCCCTTGACAGTCTAGTAACCTACGAGCAGTACTTC | CASSSLDSLVTYEQYF